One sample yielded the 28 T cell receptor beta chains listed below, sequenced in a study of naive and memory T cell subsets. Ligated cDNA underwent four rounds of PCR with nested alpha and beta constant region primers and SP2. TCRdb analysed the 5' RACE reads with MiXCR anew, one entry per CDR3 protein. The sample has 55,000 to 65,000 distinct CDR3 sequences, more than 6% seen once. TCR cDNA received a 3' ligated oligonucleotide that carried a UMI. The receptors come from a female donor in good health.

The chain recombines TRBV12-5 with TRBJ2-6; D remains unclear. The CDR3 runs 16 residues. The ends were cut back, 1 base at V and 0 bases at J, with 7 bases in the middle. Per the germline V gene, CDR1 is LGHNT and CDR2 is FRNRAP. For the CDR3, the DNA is TGTGCTAGTGGTTTGGGGATAAGCTCTGGGGCCAACGTCCTGACTTTC. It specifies CASGLGISSGANVLTF.

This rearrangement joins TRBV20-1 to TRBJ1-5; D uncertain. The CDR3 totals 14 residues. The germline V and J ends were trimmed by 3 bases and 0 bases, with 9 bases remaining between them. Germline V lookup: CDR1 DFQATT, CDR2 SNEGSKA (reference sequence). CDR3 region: CSASWGNSNQPQHF. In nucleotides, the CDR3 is TGCAGTGCTAGTTGGGGAAATAGCAATCAGCCCCAGCATTTT.

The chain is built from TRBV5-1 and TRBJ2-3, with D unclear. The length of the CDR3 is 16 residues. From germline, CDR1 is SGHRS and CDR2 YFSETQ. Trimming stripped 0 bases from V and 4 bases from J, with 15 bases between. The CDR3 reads CASSLGYRAQSDTQYF. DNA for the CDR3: TGCGCCAGCAGCTTGGGCTATCGGGCCCAGTCAGATACGCAGTATTTT.

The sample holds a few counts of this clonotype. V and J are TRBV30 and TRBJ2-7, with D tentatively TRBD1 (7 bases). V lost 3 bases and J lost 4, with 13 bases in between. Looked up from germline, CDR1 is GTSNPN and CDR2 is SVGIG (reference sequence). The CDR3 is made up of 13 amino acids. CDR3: CAWSPGGTYEQYF. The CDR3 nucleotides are TGTGCCTGGAGCCCAGGGGGGACTTACGAGCAGTACTTC.

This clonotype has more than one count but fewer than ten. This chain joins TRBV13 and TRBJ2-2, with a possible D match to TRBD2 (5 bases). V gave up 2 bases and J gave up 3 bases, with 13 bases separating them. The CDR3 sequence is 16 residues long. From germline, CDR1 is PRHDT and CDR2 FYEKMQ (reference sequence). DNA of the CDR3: TGTGCCAGCAGCTTATACCGGGGTAGCGACACCGGGGAGCTGTTTTTT. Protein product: CASSLYRGSDTGELFF.

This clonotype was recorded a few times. CDR3 region: CSSKGQADNEQFF. The CDR3 DNA reads as TGCAGTTCTAAGGGACAGGCAGACAATGAGCAGTTCTTC. The rearrangement uses TRBV20-1 and TRBJ2-1, with 8 bases that match TRBD1. The CDR3 consists of 13 residues. The V gene end was trimmed by 8 bases and the J gene end by 5 bases; junction bases not matched to a gene: 8. Germline V gene sequence: CDR1 DFQATT, CDR2 SNEGSKA (reference sequence).

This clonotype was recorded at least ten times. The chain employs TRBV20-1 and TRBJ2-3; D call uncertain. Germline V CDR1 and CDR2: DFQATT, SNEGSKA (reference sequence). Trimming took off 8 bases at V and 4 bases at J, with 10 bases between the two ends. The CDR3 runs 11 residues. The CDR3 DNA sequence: TGCAGTCCCCGAGGCGCAGATACGCAGTATTTT. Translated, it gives CSPRGADTQYF.

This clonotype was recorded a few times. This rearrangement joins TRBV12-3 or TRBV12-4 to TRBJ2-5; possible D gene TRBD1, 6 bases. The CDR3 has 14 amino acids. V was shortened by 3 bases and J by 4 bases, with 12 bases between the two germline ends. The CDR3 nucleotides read TGTGCCAGCAGTTTGGGAAACAGGGTAGAGACCCAGTACTTC. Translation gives CASSLGNRVETQYF.

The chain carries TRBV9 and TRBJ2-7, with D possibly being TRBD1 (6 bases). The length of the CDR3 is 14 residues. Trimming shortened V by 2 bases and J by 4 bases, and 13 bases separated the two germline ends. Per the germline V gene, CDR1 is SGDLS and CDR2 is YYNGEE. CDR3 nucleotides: TGTGCCAGCAGCGTCGGACAGACCCTATACGAGCAGTACTTC. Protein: CASSVGQTLYEQYF.

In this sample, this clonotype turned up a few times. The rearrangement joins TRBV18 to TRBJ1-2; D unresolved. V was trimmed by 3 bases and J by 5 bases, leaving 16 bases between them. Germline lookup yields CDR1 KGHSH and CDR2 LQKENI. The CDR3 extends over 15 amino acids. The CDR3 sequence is CASSPYEEGAYGYTF. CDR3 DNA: TGTGCCAGCTCACCCTATGAGGAGGGAGCTTATGGCTACACCTTC.

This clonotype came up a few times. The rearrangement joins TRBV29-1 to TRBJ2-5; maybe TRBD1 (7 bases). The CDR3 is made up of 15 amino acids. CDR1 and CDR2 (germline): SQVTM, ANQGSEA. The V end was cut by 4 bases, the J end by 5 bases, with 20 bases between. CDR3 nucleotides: TGCAGCGTTGGATGGTCTCGGGGGACAGCCGAGACCCAGTACTTC. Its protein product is CSVGWSRGTAETQYF.

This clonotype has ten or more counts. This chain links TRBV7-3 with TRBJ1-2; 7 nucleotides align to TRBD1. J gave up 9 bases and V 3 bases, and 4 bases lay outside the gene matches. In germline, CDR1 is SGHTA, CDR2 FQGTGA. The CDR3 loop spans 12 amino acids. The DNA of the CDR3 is TGTGCCAGCAGCTTCGACAGGGTTAGCTACACCTTC. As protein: CASSFDRVSYTF.

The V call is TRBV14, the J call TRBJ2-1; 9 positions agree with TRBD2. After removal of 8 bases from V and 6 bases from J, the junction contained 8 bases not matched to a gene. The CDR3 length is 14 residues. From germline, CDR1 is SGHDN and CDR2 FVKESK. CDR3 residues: CASGAGGPSNEQFF. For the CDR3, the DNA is TGTGCCAGCGGGGCGGGAGGGCCCAGCAATGAGCAGTTCTTC.

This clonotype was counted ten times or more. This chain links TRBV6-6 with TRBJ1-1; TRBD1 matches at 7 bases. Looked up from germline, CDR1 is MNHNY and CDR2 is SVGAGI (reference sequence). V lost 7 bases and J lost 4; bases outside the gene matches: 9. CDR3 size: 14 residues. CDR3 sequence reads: CASTMQGQLTEAFF. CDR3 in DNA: TGTGCCAGCACCATGCAGGGACAGCTCACTGAAGCTTTCTTT.

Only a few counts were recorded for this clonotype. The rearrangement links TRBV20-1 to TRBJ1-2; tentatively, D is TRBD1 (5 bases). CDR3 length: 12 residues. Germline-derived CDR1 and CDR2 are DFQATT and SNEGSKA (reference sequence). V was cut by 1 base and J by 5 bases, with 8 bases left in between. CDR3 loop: CSARVTGYGYTF. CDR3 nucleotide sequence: TGCAGTGCTAGAGTAACAGGTTATGGCTACACCTTC.

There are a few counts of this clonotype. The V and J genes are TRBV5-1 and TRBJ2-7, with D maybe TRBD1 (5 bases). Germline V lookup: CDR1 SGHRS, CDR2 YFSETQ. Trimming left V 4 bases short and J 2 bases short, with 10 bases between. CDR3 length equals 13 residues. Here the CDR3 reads CASSPDSPYEQYF. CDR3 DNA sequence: TGCGCCAGCAGCCCTGACAGCCCCTACGAGCAGTACTTC. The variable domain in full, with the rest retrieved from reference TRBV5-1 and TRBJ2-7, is KAGVTQTPRYLIKTRGQQVTLSCSPISGHRSVSWYQQTPGQGLQFLFEYFSETQRNKGNFPGRFSGRQFSNSRSEMNVSTLELGDSALYLCASSPDSPYEQYFGPGTRLTVT.

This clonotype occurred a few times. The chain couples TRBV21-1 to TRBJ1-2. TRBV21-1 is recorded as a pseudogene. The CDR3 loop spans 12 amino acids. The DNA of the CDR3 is TGTGCCAGCAGCAATGAAGGGAATGGCTACACCTTC. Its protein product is CASSNEGNGYTF.

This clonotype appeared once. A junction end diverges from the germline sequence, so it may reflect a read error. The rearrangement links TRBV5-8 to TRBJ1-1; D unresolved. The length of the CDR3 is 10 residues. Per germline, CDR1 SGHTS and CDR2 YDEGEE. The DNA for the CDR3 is TGTGCCAGCAGGGGGAGGGAAGCTTTTTTT. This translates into CASRGREAFF. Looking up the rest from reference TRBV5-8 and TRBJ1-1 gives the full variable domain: EAGVTQSPTHLIKTRGQQATLRCSPISGHTSVYWYQQALGLGLQFLLWYDEGEERNRGNFPPRFSGRQFPNYSSELNVNALELEDSALYLCASRGREAFFGQGTRLTVV.

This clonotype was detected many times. This CDR3 reads CASRRTSSNQPQHF. The CDR3 DNA is TGTGCCAGCAGAAGGACAAGTAGCAATCAGCCCCAGCATTTT. This chain links TRBV2 with TRBJ1-5, with D possibly matching TRBD1 (5 bases). CDR3 length: 14 residues. CDR1 and CDR2 (germline): SNHLY, FYNNEI. The germline V and J ends were trimmed by 6 bases and 0 bases, with 9 bases remaining between them.

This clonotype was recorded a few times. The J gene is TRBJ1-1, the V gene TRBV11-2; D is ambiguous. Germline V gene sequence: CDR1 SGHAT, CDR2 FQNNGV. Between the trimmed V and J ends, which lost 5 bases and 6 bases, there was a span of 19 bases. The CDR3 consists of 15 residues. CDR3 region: CASSRPDRAGPEAFF. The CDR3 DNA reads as TGTGCCAGCAGCCGACCGGACCGCGCGGGTCCTGAAGCTTTCTTT.

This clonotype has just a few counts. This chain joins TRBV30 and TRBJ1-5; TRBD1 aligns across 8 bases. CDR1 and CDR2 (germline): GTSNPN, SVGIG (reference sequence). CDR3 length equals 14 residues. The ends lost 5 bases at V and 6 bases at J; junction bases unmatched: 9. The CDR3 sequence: CAWGAGGAGQPQHF. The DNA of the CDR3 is TGTGCCTGGGGGGCAGGGGGCGCAGGTCAGCCCCAGCATTTT.

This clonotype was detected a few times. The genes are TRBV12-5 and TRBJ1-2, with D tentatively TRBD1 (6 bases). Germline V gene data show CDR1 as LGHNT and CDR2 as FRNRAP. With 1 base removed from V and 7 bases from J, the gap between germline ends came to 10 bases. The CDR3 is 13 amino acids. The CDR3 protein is CASGLDRVGGYTF. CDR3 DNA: TGTGCTAGTGGTTTGGACAGGGTGGGTGGCTACACCTTC. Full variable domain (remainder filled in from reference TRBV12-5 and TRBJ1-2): DARVTQTPRHKVTEMGQEVTMRCQPILGHNTVFWYRQTMMQGLELLAYFRNRAPLDDSGMPKDRFSAEMPDATLATLKIQPSEPRDSAVYFCASGLDRVGGYTFGSGTRLTVV.

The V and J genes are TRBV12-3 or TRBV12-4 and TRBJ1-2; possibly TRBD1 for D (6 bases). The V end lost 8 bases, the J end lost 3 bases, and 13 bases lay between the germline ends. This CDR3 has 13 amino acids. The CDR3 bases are TGTGCCAGCGGCGGGGGCAGAGACTATGGCTACACCTTC. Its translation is CASGGGRDYGYTF.

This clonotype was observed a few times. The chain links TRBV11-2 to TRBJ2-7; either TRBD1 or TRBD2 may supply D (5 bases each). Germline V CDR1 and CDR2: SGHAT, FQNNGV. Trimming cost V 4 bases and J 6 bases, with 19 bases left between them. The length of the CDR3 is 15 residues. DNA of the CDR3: TGTGCCAGCAGCTCATCCCCGGGGATTGGGGCCGAGCAGTACTTC. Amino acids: CASSSSPGIGAEQYF.

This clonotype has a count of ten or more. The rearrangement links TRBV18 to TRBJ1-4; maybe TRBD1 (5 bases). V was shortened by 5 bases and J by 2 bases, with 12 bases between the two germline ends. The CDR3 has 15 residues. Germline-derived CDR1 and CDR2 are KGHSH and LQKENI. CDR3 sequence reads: CASSSGPSTNEKLFF. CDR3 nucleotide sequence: TGTGCCAGCTCATCGGGACCCTCGACTAATGAAAAACTGTTTTTT.

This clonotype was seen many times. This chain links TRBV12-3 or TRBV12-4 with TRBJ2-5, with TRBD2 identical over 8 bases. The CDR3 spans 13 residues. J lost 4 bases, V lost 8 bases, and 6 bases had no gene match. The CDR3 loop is CASVAGGRETQYF. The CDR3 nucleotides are TGTGCCAGCGTGGCGGGAGGTCGAGAGACCCAGTACTTC.

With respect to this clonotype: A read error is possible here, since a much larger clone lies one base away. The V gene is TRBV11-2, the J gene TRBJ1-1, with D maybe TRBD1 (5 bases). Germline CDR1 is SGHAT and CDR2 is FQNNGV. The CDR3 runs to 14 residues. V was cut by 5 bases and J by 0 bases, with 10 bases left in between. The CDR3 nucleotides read TGTGCCAGCAGCGAGGACATCATGAACACTGAAGCTTTCTTT. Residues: CASSEDIMNTEAFF.

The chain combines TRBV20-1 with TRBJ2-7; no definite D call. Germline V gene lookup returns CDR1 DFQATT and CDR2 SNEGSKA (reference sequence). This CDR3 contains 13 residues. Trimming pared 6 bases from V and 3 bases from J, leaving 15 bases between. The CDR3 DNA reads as TGCAGTGCGCACACAGCAACATTCTACGAGCAGTACTTC. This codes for CSAHTATFYEQYF.